Listed below are T cell receptor beta chains from one sample, sequenced in a study of blood T cell repertoires in COVID-19. Some clones are missing from TCRdb's copy, which holds only in-frame ones; the method was immunoSEQ multiplex PCR. The top ten clones hold approximately 1.1% of a sample with approximately 200,000 clones, roughly nine tenths of them seen once. Sequenced: peripheral blood. Receptors were obtained from a young man with acute or convalescent COVID-19. Both conserved end residues are part of each CDR3. D genes are given only for firm matches. Clone size appears in some rows only: once, few, many, or a class for an expanded clone.

abundance: -
j_gene: TRBJ1-6
d_gene: TRBD1
v_gene: TRBV2
CDR3nt: TGTGCCAGCAGTATTCAGGGGGCCATGAACTCACCCCTCCACTTT
CDR3aa: CASSIQGAMNSPLHF

abundance: -
j_gene: TRBJ2-5
d_gene: -
v_gene: TRBV29-1
CDR3nt: TGCAGCGACATAACTAGTAGTAGGGAGACCCAGTACTTC
CDR3aa: CSDITSSRETQYF

abundance: once
j_gene: TRBJ2-3
d_gene: TRBD2
v_gene: TRBV27
CDR3nt: TGTGCCAGCAGTCAACCCAAAAGCGGGAGTACAGATACGCAGTATTTT
CDR3aa: CASSQPKSGSTDTQYF

abundance: -
j_gene: TRBJ1-2
d_gene: -
v_gene: TRBV28
CDR3nt: TGTGCCAGCAGGTCCAATGAGGCTGGCTACACCTTC
CDR3aa: CASRSNEAGYTF

abundance: -
j_gene: TRBJ2-3
d_gene: TRBD2
v_gene: TRBV14
CDR3nt: TGTGCCAGCAGCCAACGGACTAGCGGGAGCCCAGATACGCAGTATTTT
CDR3aa: CASSQRTSGSPDTQYF

abundance: -
j_gene: TRBJ2-3
d_gene: TRBD2
v_gene: TRBV5-1
CDR3nt: TGCGCCAGCAGCTTTAGCGGGAGCACTACCTATAGCACAGATACGCAGTATTTT
CDR3aa: CASSFSGSTTYSTDTQYF

abundance: few
j_gene: TRBJ1-5
d_gene: TRBD1
v_gene: TRBV28
CDR3nt: TGTGCCAGCAGTTTATGGACAGGGGGCAATCAGCCCCAGCATTTT
CDR3aa: CASSLWTGGNQPQHF

abundance: -
j_gene: TRBJ2-7
d_gene: TRBD2
v_gene: TRBV9
CDR3nt: TGTGCCAGCAGCGTAGAGCGGGGGCCCTCCTACGAGCAGTACTTC
CDR3aa: CASSVERGPSYEQYF

abundance: -
j_gene: TRBJ2-3
d_gene: -
v_gene: TRBV18
CDR3nt: TGTGCCAGCTCACCACCCTCCCGGACAGATACGCAGTATTTT
CDR3aa: CASSPPSRTDTQYF

abundance: few
j_gene: TRBJ1-4
d_gene: -
v_gene: TRBV28
CDR3nt: TGTGCCAGCAGCCCTCCGACCCGCGGTGAAAAACTGTTTTTT
CDR3aa: CASSPPTRGEKLFF

abundance: few
j_gene: TRBJ1-4
d_gene: -
v_gene: TRBV21-1
CDR3nt: TGTGCCAGCAGCAAAGCGCTCCGGGACAGTACTAATGAAAAACTGTTTTTT
CDR3aa: CASSKALRDSTNEKLFF

abundance: -
j_gene: TRBJ1-6
d_gene: -
v_gene: TRBV6-6
CDR3nt: TGTGCCAGCAGTTACTCAGGCAGGGGTGAAAATTCACCCCTCCACTTT
CDR3aa: CASSYSGRGENSPLHF

abundance: once
j_gene: TRBJ1-2
d_gene: TRBD1
v_gene: TRBV29-1
CDR3nt: TGCAGCGTTGAGGGGGGACAGAAAAACTATGGCTACACCTTC
CDR3aa: CSVEGGQKNYGYTF

abundance: -
j_gene: TRBJ2-5
d_gene: -
v_gene: TRBV5-4
CDR3nt: TGTGCCAGCAGCTTGGGGACAGCACAGGAGACCCAGTACTTC
CDR3aa: CASSLGTAQETQYF

abundance: few
j_gene: TRBJ2-7
d_gene: -
v_gene: TRBV30
CDR3nt: TGTGCCCGAGGGTATAACTACGAGCAGTACTTC
CDR3aa: CARGYNYEQYF

abundance: -
j_gene: TRBJ2-3
d_gene: TRBD2
v_gene: TRBV5-1
CDR3nt: TGCGCCAGCAGCTTGATGAGCGGGGGGGCCACAGATACGCAGTATTTT
CDR3aa: CASSLMSGGATDTQYF

abundance: -
j_gene: TRBJ2-7
d_gene: TRBD1
v_gene: TRBV13
CDR3nt: TGTGCCAGCAGCTTGGGACAGCCCTACGAGCAGTACTTC
CDR3aa: CASSLGQPYEQYF

abundance: -
j_gene: TRBJ2-7
d_gene: -
v_gene: TRBV30
CDR3nt: TGTGCCTGGAGTGTCGCATACTTCTACGAGCAGTACTTC
CDR3aa: CAWSVAYFYEQYF

abundance: -
j_gene: TRBJ2-2
d_gene: -
v_gene: TRBV5-1
CDR3nt: TGCGCCAGCAGCCAGAGTCAGGGTACAGGGGAGCTGTTTTTT
CDR3aa: CASSQSQGTGELFF

abundance: -
j_gene: TRBJ1-6
d_gene: -
v_gene: TRBV11-2
CDR3nt: TGTGCCAGCAGCTTAGGCAGGATTAATTCACCCCTCCACTTT
CDR3aa: CASSLGRINSPLHF

abundance: -
j_gene: TRBJ2-6
d_gene: -
v_gene: TRBV30
CDR3nt: TGTGCCTGGAGTGTTACACACTCTGGGGCCAACGTCCTGACTTTC
CDR3aa: CAWSVTHSGANVLTF

abundance: -
j_gene: TRBJ1-1
d_gene: -
v_gene: TRBV20-1
CDR3nt: TGCAGTGCCAAGGGGGGGTCGTCAGCTTTCTTT
CDR3aa: CSAKGGSSAFF

abundance: -
j_gene: TRBJ1-5
d_gene: -
v_gene: TRBV28
CDR3nt: TGTGCCAGCAGTCTTTCTGGGAGGGGCCACAATCAGCCCCAGCATTTT
CDR3aa: CASSLSGRGHNQPQHF

abundance: -
j_gene: TRBJ1-5
d_gene: -
v_gene: TRBV19
CDR3nt: TGTGCCAGTAAATCTCAGGTCGGCGATCAGCCCCAGCATTTT
CDR3aa: CASKSQVGDQPQHF

abundance: -
j_gene: TRBJ1-5
d_gene: -
v_gene: TRBV29-1
CDR3nt: TGCAGCGTTTTAACGACCCTGACAGGTAAGTACAATCAGCCCCAGCATTTT
CDR3aa: CSVLTTLTGKYNQPQHF

abundance: many
j_gene: TRBJ2-1
d_gene: TRBD2
v_gene: TRBV28
CDR3nt: TGTGCCAGCAGCCCTCAACCGGGACTAGCGGGCAATGAGCAGTTCTTC
CDR3aa: CASSPQPGLAGNEQFF

abundance: -
j_gene: TRBJ1-2
d_gene: -
v_gene: TRBV28
CDR3nt: TGTGCCAGCAGCCGGACAGTATATGGCTACACCTTC
CDR3aa: CASSRTVYGYTF

abundance: -
j_gene: TRBJ1-5
d_gene: -
v_gene: TRBV25-1
CDR3nt: TGTGCCAGCAGTGAAATTGCGAGTAATCAGCCCCAGCATTTT
CDR3aa: CASSEIASNQPQHF

abundance: -
j_gene: TRBJ1-5
d_gene: TRBD1
v_gene: TRBV4-1
CDR3nt: TGCGCCAGCAGCCCACAGGGGATTAGCAATCAGCCCCAGCATTTT
CDR3aa: CASSPQGISNQPQHF

abundance: -
j_gene: TRBJ2-3
d_gene: -
v_gene: TRBV24-1
CDR3nt: TGTGCCACCAGTGATCAGACAGGATGGAGCCCTGATACGCAGTATTTT
CDR3aa: CATSDQTGWSPDTQYF

abundance: -
j_gene: TRBJ1-2
d_gene: -
v_gene: TRBV6-5
CDR3nt: TGTGCCAGCAAAGTGGGGAGAGGACATGGCTACACCTTC
CDR3aa: CASKVGRGHGYTF

abundance: -
j_gene: TRBJ2-3
d_gene: TRBD2
v_gene: TRBV5-1
CDR3nt: TGCGCCAGCAGCTTGGTTAGCGGGGGGGCTCCAGATACGCAGTATTTT
CDR3aa: CASSLVSGGAPDTQYF

abundance: -
j_gene: TRBJ2-1
d_gene: TRBD1
v_gene: TRBV10-2
CDR3nt: TGCGCCAGCAGCCCGCAGGGGGCCTATGAGCAGTTCTTC
CDR3aa: CASSPQGAYEQFF

abundance: -
j_gene: TRBJ1-6
d_gene: TRBD1
v_gene: TRBV2
CDR3nt: TGTGCCAGCAGGCCTACAGGGGGCAAGGGCTCACCCCTCCACTTT
CDR3aa: CASRPTGGKGSPLHF

abundance: -
j_gene: TRBJ2-7
d_gene: -
v_gene: TRBV10-3
CDR3nt: TGTGCCGCGCGTGGAGGGTCTGAATACGGCGAGCAGTACTTC
CDR3aa: CAARGGSEYGEQYF

abundance: -
j_gene: TRBJ1-6
d_gene: TRBD1
v_gene: TRBV30
CDR3nt: TGTGCGTGGGAGCCAGGGGGTTATAATTCACCCCTCCACTTT
CDR3aa: CAWEPGGYNSPLHF

abundance: -
j_gene: TRBJ1-5
d_gene: -
v_gene: TRBV18
CDR3nt: TGTGCCAGCTCACCAACCCAGGGTAAAGGCAATCAGCCCCAGCATTTT
CDR3aa: CASSPTQGKGNQPQHF

abundance: -
j_gene: TRBJ1-2
d_gene: TRBD1
v_gene: TRBV2
CDR3nt: TGTGCCAGCAGTGGATGGGGACAGGACCACAGAAGCAACTATGGCTACACCTTC
CDR3aa: CASSGWGQDHRSNYGYTF

abundance: -
j_gene: TRBJ2-3
d_gene: -
v_gene: TRBV28
CDR3nt: TGTGCCAGCGCACCGCGAGGGCGGGGAATCACCACAGATACGCAGTATTTT
CDR3aa: CASAPRGRGITTDTQYF

abundance: -
j_gene: TRBJ1-5
d_gene: -
v_gene: TRBV28
CDR3nt: TGTGCCAGTCAGGGTTCCAATCAGCCCCAGCATTTT
CDR3aa: CASQGSNQPQHF